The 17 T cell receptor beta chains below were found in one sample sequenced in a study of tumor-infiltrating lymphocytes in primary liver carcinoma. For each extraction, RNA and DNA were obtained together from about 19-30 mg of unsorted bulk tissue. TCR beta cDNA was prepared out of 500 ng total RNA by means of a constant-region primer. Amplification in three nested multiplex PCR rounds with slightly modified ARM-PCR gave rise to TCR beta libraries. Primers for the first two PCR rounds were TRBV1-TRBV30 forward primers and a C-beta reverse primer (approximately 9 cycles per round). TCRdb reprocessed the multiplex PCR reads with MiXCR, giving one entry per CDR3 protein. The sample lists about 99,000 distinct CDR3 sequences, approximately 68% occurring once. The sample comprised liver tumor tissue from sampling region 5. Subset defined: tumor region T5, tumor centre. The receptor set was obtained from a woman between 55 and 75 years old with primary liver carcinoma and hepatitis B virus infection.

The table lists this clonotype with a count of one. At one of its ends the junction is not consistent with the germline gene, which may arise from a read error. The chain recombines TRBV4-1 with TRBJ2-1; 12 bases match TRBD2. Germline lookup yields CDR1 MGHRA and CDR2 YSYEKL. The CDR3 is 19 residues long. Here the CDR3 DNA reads TGTGCCAGCAACCGAGATCGGGCTAGCGGGAGGGCCTTGGTAAATGAGCAGTTCTTC. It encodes CASNRDRASGRALVNEQFF.

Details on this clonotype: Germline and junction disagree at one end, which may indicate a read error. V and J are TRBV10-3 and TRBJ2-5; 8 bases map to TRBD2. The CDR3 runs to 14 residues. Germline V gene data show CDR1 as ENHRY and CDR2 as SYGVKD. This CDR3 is CAISLSGEGETQYF. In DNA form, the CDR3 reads TGCGCCATCAGTCTTAGCGGGGAGGGTGAGACCCAGTACTTC.

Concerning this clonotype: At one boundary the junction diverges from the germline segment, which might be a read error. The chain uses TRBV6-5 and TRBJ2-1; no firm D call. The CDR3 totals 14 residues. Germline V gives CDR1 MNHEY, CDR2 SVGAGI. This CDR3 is CISSTGGLYNEQSF. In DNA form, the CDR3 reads TGTATCAGCAGTACGGGTGGGCTATACAATGAGCAGTCCTTC.

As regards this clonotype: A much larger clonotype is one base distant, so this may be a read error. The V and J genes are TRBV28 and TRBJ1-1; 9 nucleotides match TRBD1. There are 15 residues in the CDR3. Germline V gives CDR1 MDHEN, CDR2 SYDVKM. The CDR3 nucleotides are TGTGCCAGCAGTTCAACCGGGACAGGGAACACTGAAACTTTCTTT. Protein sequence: CASSSTGTGNTETFF.

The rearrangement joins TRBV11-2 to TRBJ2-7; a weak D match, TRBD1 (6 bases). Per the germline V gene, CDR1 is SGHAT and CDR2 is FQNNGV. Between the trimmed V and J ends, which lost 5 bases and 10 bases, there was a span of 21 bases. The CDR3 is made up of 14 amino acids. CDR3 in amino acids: CASSLPSGASEQYF. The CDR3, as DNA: TGTGCCAGCAGCCTCCCTTCAGGGGCCAGCGAACAGTACTTC.

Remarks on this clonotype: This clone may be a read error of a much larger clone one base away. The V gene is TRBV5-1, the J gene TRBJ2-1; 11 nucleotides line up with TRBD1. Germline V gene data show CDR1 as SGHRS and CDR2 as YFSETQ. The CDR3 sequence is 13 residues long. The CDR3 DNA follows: TGCGCCAGCGGAAAGGGACAGGGGGTCCTTCCTGCCTTC. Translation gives CASGKGQGVLPAF.

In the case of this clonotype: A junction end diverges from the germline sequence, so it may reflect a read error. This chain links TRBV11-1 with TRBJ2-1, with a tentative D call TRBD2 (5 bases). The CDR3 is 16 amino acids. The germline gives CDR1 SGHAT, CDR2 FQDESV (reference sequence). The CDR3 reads CASSLEASRKYNERFF. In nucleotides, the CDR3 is TGTGCCAGCAGCTTAGAGGCTAGCAGGAAGTACAATGAGCGGTTCTTC.

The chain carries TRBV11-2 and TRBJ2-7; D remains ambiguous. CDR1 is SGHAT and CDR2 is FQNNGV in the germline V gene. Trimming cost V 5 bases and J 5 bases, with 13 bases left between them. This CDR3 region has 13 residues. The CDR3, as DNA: TGTGCCAGCAGCGCCGCTGGGGTCCACGAGCAGTACTTC. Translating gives CASSAAGVHEQYF.

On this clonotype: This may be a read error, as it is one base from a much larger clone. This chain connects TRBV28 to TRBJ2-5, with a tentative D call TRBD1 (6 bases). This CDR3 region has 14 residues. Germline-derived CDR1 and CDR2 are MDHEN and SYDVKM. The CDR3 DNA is TGTGTCAGCAGTTTACCAGGGGCGGTGAAGACCCAGTACTTC. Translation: CVSSLPGAVKTQYF.

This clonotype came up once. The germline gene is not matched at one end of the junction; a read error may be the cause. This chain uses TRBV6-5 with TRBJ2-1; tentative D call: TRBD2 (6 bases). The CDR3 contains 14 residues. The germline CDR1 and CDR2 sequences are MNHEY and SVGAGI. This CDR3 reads CAISCGNEGNEQFF. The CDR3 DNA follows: TGTGCCATCAGTTGCGGGAACGAAGGCAATGAGCAGTTCTTC.

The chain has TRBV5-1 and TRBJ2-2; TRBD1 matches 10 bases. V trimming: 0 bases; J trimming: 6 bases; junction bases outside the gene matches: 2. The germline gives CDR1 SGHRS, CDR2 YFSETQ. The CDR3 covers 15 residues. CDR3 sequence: CASSLDGQGAGELFF. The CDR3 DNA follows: TGCGCCAGCAGCTTGGATGGACAGGGGGCCGGGGAGCTGTTTTTT.

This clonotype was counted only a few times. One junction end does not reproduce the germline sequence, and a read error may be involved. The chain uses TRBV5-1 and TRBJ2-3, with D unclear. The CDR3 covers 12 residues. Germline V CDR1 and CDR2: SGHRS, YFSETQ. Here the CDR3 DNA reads TGCGCCAGCAGCGCTTCCACAGATACGCAGTGTTTT. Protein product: CASSASTDTQCF.

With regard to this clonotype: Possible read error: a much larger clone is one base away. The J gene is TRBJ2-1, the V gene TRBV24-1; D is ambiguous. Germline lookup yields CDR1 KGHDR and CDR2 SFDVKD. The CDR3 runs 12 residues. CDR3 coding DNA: TGTGCCACCAGTAACCCCTACAATGGGCAGTTCTTC. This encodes CATSNPYNGQFF.

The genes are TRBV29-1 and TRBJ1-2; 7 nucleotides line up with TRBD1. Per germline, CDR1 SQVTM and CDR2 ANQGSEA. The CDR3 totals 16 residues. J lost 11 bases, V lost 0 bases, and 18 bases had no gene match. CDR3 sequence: CSVEDQGERGLHGYTF. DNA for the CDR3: TGCAGCGTTGAAGATCAAGGAGAAAGGGGGCTCCACGGTTACACCTTC.

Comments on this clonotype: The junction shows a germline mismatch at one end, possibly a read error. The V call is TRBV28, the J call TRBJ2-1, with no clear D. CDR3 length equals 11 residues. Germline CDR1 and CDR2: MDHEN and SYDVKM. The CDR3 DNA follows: TGTGCCACCGCTTCCTACAGTGAGCAGTTCTTC. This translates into CATASYSEQFF.

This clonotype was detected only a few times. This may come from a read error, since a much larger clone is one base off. This CDR3 is CANSEAVGVETQYF. CDR3 nucleotide sequence: TGTGCCAACAGTGAAGCAGTGGGAGTGGAGACCCAGTACTTC. This chain joins TRBV6-1 and TRBJ2-5; a weak D match, TRBD2 (5 bases). CDR1 and CDR2 (germline): MNHNS, SASEGT. CDR3 length equals 14 residues.

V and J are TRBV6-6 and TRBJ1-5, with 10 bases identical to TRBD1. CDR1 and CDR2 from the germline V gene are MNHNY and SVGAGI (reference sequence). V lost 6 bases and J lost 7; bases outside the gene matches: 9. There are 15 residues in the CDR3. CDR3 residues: CASSRGQGGEQPQHF. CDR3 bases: TGTGCCAGCAGCCGTGGACAGGGGGGCGAACAGCCCCAGCATTTT.